The present T cell receptor (beta chain) was sequenced within a study of blood T cells in healthy people across ages (dated by TCRdb to 2014 to 2015). Background for the entire study: Template switching captured roughly one uniquely barcoded TCR beta cDNA molecule per two T cells in model experiments. The donors were split into four age groups: young (average about 16 years), middle-aged (more than 35), aged (around 67) and long-lived (approximately 80). Using the same blood draw, the study looked at two additional independent replicas of 1 million unique cDNA reads for two donors, one aged 18 to 30 and the other aged 80 or older. To avoid experimental bias, donors of different ages were distributed randomly across sequencing lanes. The study measured age-related changes in TCR beta repertoire diversity using deep sequencing normalized with unique cDNA molecular identifiers. Broader findings and caveats from the paper: Bulk unsorted PBMC profiling prevented conclusive comparison of naive and antigen-experienced compartments. Estimates of total diversity from one million sequenced T cells were regarded as lower bounds and underestimates. The percentage of naive T cells measured by flow cytometry correlated strongly with observed TCR beta diversity. As age increased, observed TCR beta diversity per million T cells dropped in a roughly linear way, and a significant reduction was already evident by age roughly 40. Compared with the aged group, the long-lived group had more naive CD4+ T cells, fewer expanded clones and increased TCR diversity, a pattern suggesting age selection. Donor CMV infection status was unknown, potentially confounding age-related changes in expanded clonotypes.

For this clonotype: This receptor's antigen is unknown. It has no much larger one-base neighbor in the sample; base qualities were not kept.

The library came from 5' RACE. Instrument on record: Illumina HiSeq 2500. A second PCR of about 7 to 12 cycles was run with a J-beta primer mix and a sample-barcoded 5' primer. A unique molecular identifier was introduced onto each TCR beta cDNA molecule by a template-switch 5' adaptor carrying 12 random nucleotides. At least 2.5 million CDR3-containing paired-end reads were obtained from each sample. First-strand cDNA was synthesized from all RNA with the Mint cDNA synthesis kit, primed by a TRBC-specific oligonucleotide. After uracil-DNA glycosylase treatment, a first 18-cycle PCR used universal primers M1SS and BC2_uni_R on all cDNA. The source study handled its data this way. Each sample was normalized by randomly selecting 1 million high-quality reads, each carrying a distinct molecular identifier. Instead of being binned into consensus sequences, reads that shared molecular identifiers were thrown out. MiTCR, run with a Q25 quality threshold and the strictest error-elimination algorithm, handled CDR3 identification, clonotype clustering and error correction. A nonparametric unseen species model with Euler transformation was used to estimate a lower bound on total TCR beta diversity. TCRdb reworked the public reads: Q25 trimming with fastp, MiXCR clone assembly, productive beta chains retained. Entries are consolidated by CDR3 protein sequence, retaining the most common genes and DNA. The V and J calls here are based on TCRdb, not the publication. A total of around 800,000 distinct CDR3 sequences appear in this sample, about 42% of them only once. About a fifth of the sample belongs to the ten largest clones.

Donors were about 36 systemically healthy Caucasian individuals from Russia aged roughly 6 to 90 years. Each donor gave 8 to 10 milliliters of peripheral blood, collected into EDTA-treated Vacutainer tubes. Ficoll-Paque density-gradient centrifugation was used to isolate PBMCs, with at least 7 million obtained per sample. Trizol reagent was used to extract total RNA from PBMCs, with at least 5 micrograms per sample. For every donor, flow cytometry on a PBMC aliquot measured the percentage of naive CD45RAhigh/CD27high T cells. Between the V and J ends, shortened by 5 bases and 3 bases respectively, the junction contains 19 bases. Its CDR3 holds 17 amino acids, cysteine through phenylalanine. Just the 51-base CDR3 DNA is kept, in frame starting at base 1. Per the germline V gene, MDHEN is the CDR1 and SYDVKM is the CDR2.

The sequence joins TRBV28 to TRBJ1-4, with no confidently assigned D gene. This sequence originates from a man aged 55 to 69 in good health. The sample comprised blood. The CDR3 region: CASSPLGVPRPNEKLFF. The DNA sequence follows: TGTGCCAGCAGTCCCCTTGGGGTGCCTCGCCCTAATGAAAAACTGTTTTTT.